These T cell receptor beta chains were read from a single sample in a study of human T cells and chemical hapten exposure. MiXCR, applied by TCRdb to the RACE reads, yields one record per CDR3 protein. The data hold over 130,000 distinct CDR3 sequences, with approximately 12% observed a single time. Material: whole blood, obtained in connection with sensitization to the hapten diphenylcyclopropenone (DPC). These receptors all come from a woman in her forties or fifties with alopecia areata. Some clones in this sample may be carry-over from other donors' samples. The conserved cysteine and the conserved F or W are not part of the CDR3 here. Fields, in order: V gene, CDR3 protein.

>TRBV10-3
ASQTGSVSYEQY
>TRBV6-6
ASSTQGWETQY
>TRBV28
ASSYSGEGANVLT
>TRBV19
ASDNGLAGVGPFHEQY
>TRBV9
ASSVGTGVSYEQY
>TRBV11-2
ASSLELGRFQETQY
>TRBV20-1
SARDGGGSPRGSPLH
>TRBV11-1
ASSLASQGAIYNEQF
>TRBV6-6
ASSVRGSEQF
>TRBV29-1
SVEDRTTSGANVLT